These 8 T cell receptor beta chains were all obtained from the same sample, sequenced in a study of T cell repertoires in cytomegalovirus infection. The antigens these receptors bind are not known. TCRdb itself ran the reads through MiXCR, one entry per CDR3 protein. This sample carries roughly 800,000 distinct CDR3 sequences, around 29% of them seen once, and the ten largest clones take roughly 14%. The specimen was cultured CD8+ T cells from PBMCs, collected from culture after CMV antigen stimulation. These receptors all come from a human donor in good health (CMV status not recorded). Some clones in this sample may be carry-over from other donors' samples.

The chain joins TRBV12-3 or TRBV12-4 to TRBJ2-3; the D is unclear. Deletions cut 8 bases from V and 3 bases from J, with 6 bases between. The CDR3 runs 11 residues. This CDR3 reads CASCTTDTQYF. CDR3 nucleotides: TGTGCCAGCTGTACTACAGATACGCAGTATTTT.

The chain has TRBV6-8 and TRBJ1-1, with no clear D. V was trimmed by 3 bases and J by 6 bases, leaving 17 bases between them. CDR1 is MNHGY, CDR2 SAAAGT, per germline. The CDR3 has 15 residues. CDR3 protein: CASSYLPGREAEAFF. The CDR3, as DNA: TGTGCCAGCAGTTATTTACCAGGAAGGGAGGCTGAAGCTTTCTTT.

This clonotype came up once. A single base separates this from a much larger clone, so it may be a read error. The chain uses TRBV7-2 and TRBJ2-3, with D perhaps matching TRBD1 (5 bases). CDR1 SGHTA and CDR2 FQGNSA come from the germline V gene. V lost 4 bases, J lost 2 bases, and 10 bases lay in between. The CDR3 length is 14 residues. The CDR3 DNA follows: TGTGCCAGCAGCTCTAGGGGCCACACAGATACGCAGTATTTT. Translated: CASSSRGHTDTQYF.

This clonotype was found a few times. The chain employs TRBV29-1 and TRBJ2-7; TRBD1 matches 9 bases. The CDR3 has 13 amino acids. Losses at the gene ends were 3 bases for V and 4 bases for J; bases not matched to a gene: 4. The germline V gene has CDR1 SQVTM and CDR2 ANQGSEA. DNA of the CDR3: TGCAGCGTTGAGGGGGACAGGGATTACGAGCAGTACTTC. Amino acids: CSVEGDRDYEQYF.

This clonotype was seen many times. V is TRBV4-1 and J is TRBJ2-1; D call uncertain. Germline lookup yields CDR1 MGHRA and CDR2 YSYEKL. The CDR3 has 16 residues. Trimming left V 0 bases short and J 0 bases short, with 9 bases between. The CDR3 here is CASSQDFASSYNEQFF. DNA of the CDR3: TGCGCCAGCAGCCAAGATTTTGCGAGCTCCTACAATGAGCAGTTCTTC.

The rearrangement links TRBV20-1 to TRBJ2-2; 11 nucleotides line up with TRBD2. This CDR3 is 18 amino acids long. Trimming took 0 bases from V and 0 from J; bases not matched to a gene: 6. CDR1 and CDR2 (germline): DFQATT, SNEGSKA (reference sequence). The CDR3 DNA follows: TGCAGTGCTAGAGATTGGGCTAGCGGGGGGTCGAACACCGGGGAGCTGTTTTTT. Translation: CSARDWASGGSNTGELFF.

This clonotype was picked up a small number of times. The chain's CDR3 is CSARPSGGYEQYV. CDR3 in DNA: TGCAGTGCTAGGCCGAGCGGGGGGTACGAGCAGTACGTC. V is TRBV20-1 and J is TRBJ2-7; 9 bases map to TRBD2. The ends lost 3 bases at V and 4 bases at J; junction bases unmatched: 4. Germline V gives CDR1 DFQATT, CDR2 SNEGSKA (reference sequence). The CDR3 consists of 13 residues.

This clonotype was seen only a few times. The rearrangement uses TRBV7-9 and TRBJ1-1; possible D gene TRBD1, 5 bases. Trimming removed 1 base from V and 8 bases from J, with 11 bases in between. There are 13 residues in the CDR3. Germline loops: CDR1 SEHNR, CDR2 FQNEAQ (reference sequence). CDR3 sequence (DNA): TGTGCCAGCAGCTTAGAGGGGCCGATAGAAGCTTTCTTT. It yields the protein CASSLEGPIEAFF.